The clone carrying this TCR beta chain was counted between two and nine times. Original processing notes: Researchers report that nucleated cell counts were estimated from reference gene primer amplification. Data came from immunoSEQ multiplex PCR; TCRdb stores just in-frame clones and leaves some out. The DNA gave D and trimming, while V, J and clone size come from that table. The profile shows 200,000 or so clones, approximately 84% of them singletons. The CDR3 is 16 amino acids. The germline gives CDR1 KGHDR, CDR2 SFDVKD. V was pared by 4 bases and J by 4 bases, with 6 bases of the junction left unmatched. The sample originates from a study of blood T cell repertoires in COVID-19. Study summary: COVID-19 samples, acute and convalescent, were from the United States, Italy and Spain. Nucleic acid was either cDNA or gDNA, and it came from T cells, B-cell-depleted T cells, or PBMCs.

The chain carries TRBV24-1 and TRBJ2-1, with 10 bases aligning to TRBD1. This clonotype was obtained from a woman under 40 who had recovered from COVID-19. The sample taken for sequencing was peripheral blood. The CDR3 DNA reads TGTGCCACCAGTGAGACTGACAGGGGGCGATACAATGAGCAGTTCTTC. Protein: CATSETDRGRYNEQFF.